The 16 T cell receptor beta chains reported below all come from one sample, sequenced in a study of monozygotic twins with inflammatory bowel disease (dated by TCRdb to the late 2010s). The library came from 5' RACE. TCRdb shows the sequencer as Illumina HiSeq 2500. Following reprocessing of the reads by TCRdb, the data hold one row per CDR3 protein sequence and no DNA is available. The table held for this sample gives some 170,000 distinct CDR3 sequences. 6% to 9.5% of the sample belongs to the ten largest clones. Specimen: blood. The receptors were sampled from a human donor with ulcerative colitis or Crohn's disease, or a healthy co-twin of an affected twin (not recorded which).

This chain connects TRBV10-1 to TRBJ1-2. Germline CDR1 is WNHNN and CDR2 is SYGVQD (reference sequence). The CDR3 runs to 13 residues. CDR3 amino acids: CASSPDSAYGYTF.

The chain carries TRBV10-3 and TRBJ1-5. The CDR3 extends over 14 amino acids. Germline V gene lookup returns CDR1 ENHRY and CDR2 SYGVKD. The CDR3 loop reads CAISDSGETQPQHF.

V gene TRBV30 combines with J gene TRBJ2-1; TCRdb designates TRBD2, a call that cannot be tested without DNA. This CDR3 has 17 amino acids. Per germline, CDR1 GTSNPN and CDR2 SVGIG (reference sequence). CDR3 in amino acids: CAWSVSFGLAVYNEQFF.

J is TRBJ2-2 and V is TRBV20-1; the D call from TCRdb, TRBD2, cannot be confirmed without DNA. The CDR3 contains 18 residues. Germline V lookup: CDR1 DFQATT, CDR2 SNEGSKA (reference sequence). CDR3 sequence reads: CSARDVLSSGGGLGELFF.

The CDR3 here is CASSGGQGNEKLFF. V and J are TRBV9 and TRBJ1-4; there is no DNA to check the TCRdb D call of TRBD1. CDR3 length: 14 residues. The germline CDR1 and CDR2 sequences are SGDLS and YYNGEE.

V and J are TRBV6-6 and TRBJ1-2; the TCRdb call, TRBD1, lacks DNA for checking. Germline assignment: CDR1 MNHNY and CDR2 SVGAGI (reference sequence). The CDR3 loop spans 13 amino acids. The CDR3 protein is CASSYFQGHGYTF.

The CDR3 sequence is CASSQGQGGNSPLHF. The chain joins TRBV5-5 to TRBJ1-6; absent DNA, TCRdb's TRBD1 call cannot be checked. Looked up from germline, CDR1 is SGHKS and CDR2 is YYEKEE (reference sequence). This CDR3 region has 15 residues.

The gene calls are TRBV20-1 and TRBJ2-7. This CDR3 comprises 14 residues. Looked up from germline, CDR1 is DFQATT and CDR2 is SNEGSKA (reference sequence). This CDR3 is CSARDQGGSYEQYF.

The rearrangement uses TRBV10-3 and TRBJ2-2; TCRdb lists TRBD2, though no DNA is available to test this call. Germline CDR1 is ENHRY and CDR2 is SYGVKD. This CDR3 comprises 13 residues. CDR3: CAITEASTGELFF.

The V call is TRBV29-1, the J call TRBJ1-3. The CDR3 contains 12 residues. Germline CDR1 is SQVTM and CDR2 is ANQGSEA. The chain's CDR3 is CSVEGHRNTIYF.

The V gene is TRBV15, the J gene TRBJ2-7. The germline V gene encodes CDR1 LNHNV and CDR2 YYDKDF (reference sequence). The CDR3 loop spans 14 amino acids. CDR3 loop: CATSSVGSSYEQYF.

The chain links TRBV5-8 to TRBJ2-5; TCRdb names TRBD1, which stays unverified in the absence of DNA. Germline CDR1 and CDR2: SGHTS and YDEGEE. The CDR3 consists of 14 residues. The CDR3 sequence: CASSLVPGGETQYF.

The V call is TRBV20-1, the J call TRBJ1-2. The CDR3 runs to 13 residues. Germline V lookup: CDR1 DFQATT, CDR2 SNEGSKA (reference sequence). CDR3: CSARVGSRYGYTF.

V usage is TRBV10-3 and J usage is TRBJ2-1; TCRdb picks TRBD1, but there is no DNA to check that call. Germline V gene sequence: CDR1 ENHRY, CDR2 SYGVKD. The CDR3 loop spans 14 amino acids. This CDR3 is CAIMGQGRVNEQFF.

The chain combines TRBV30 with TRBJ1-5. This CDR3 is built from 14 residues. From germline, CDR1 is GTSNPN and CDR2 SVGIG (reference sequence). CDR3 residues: CAWSLVGLNQPQHF.

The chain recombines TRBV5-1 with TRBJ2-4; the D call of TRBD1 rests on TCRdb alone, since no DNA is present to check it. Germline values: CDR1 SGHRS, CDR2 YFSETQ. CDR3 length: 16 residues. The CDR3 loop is CASSLAGTGQGNIQYF.